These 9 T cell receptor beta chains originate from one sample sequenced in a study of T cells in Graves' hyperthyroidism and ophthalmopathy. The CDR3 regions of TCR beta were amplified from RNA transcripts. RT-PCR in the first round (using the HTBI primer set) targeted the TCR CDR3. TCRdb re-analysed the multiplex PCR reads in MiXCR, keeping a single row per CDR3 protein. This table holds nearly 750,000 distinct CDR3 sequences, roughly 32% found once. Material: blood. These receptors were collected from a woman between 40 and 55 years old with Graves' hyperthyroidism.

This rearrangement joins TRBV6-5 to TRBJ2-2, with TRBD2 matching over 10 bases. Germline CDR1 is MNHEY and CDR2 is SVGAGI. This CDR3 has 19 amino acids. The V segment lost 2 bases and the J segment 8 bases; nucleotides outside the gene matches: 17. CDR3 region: CASSYGAWGLASMKGELFF. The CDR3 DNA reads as TGTGCCAGCAGTTACGGGGCTTGGGGACTAGCGTCCATGAAGGGGGAGCTGTTTTTT.

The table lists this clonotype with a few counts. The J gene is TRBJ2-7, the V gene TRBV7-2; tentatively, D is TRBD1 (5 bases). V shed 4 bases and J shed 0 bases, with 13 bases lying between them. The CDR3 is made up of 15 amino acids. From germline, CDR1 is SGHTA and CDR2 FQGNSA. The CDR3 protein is CASSSSTVNSYEQYF. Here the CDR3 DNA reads TGTGCCAGCAGCTCATCGACAGTCAACTCCTACGAGCAGTACTTC.

The CDR3 reads CSPYGRTEAFF. The CDR3 nucleotides read TGCAGCCCCTACGGAAGGACTGAAGCTTTCTTT. V and J are TRBV29-1 and TRBJ1-1; the D is unclear. The CDR3 loop spans 11 amino acids. V lost 8 bases, J lost 5 bases, and 12 bases lay in between. CDR1 is SQVTM, CDR2 ANQGSEA, per germline.

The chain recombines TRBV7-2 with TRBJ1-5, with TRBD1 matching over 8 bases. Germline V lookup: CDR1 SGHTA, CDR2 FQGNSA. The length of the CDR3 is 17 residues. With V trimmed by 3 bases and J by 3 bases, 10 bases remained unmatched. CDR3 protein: CASSLLTGAGFNQPQHF. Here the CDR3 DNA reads TGTGCCAGCAGCTTGTTGACAGGGGCAGGGTTCAATCAGCCCCAGCATTTT.

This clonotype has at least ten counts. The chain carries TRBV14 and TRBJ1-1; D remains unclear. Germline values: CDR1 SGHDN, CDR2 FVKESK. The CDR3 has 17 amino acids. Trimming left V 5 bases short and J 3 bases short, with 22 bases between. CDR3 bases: TGTGCCAGCAGCGTAGACGCAGGTTTGGATTGGGACACTGAAGCTTTCTTT. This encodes CASSVDAGLDWDTEAFF.

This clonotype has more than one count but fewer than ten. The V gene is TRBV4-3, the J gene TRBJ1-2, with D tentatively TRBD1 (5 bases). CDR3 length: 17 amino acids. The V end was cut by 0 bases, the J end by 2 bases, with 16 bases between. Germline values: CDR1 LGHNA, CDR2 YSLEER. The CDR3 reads CASSQDLTSQGNYGYTF. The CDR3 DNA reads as TGCGCCAGCAGCCAAGATTTAACTTCCCAGGGAAACTATGGCTACACCTTC.

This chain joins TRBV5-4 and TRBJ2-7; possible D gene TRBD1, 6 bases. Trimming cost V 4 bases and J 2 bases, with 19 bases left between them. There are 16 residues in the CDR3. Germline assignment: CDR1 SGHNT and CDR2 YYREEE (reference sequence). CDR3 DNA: TGTGCCAGCAGCCAAGGGGGTCAAGGGTATCCCTACGAGCAGTACTTC. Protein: CASSQGGQGYPYEQYF.

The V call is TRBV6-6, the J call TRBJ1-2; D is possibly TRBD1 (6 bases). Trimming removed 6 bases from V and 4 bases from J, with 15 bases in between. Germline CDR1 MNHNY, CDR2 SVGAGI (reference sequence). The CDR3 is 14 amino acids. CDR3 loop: CASSFLGRGYGYTF. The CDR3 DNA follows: TGTGCCAGCAGCTTCCTCGGCAGGGGCTATGGCTACACCTTC.

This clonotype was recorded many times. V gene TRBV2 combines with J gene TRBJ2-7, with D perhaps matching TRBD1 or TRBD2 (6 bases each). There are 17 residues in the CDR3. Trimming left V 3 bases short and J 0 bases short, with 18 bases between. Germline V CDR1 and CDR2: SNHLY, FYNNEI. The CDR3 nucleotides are TGTGCCAGCAGTGAGTTTGTCGGGGGCCCTCTCTCCTACGAGCAGTACTTC. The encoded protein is CASSEFVGGPLSYEQYF.